Below are 12 T cell receptor beta chains sequenced from a single sample in a study of blood T cell repertoires in COVID-19. The method was immunoSEQ multiplex PCR; TCRdb's version includes in-frame clones alone and lacks a portion of them. Here the sample spans a few hundred thousand clones, 80% to 90% being singletons. The sample comprised peripheral blood. The receptor source for this set is a woman of 80 years or more with acute or convalescent COVID-19.

V usage is TRBV4-2 and J usage is TRBJ2-3, with 9 bases aligning to TRBD2. Losses at the gene ends were 4 bases for V and 4 bases for J; bases not matched to a gene: 12. Germline V CDR1 and CDR2: LGHNA, YNFKEQ. The CDR3 totals 17 residues. As DNA, the CDR3 is TGTGCCAGCAGCCCCCGGTCGAGTAGCGGGAGCGCAGATACGCAGTATTTT. Protein: CASSPRSSSGSADTQYF.

V is TRBV2 and J is TRBJ1-1, with D unresolved. Trimming took off 1 base at V and 8 bases at J, with 11 bases between the two ends. CDR3 size: 13 residues. Germline V gene sequence: CDR1 SNHLY, CDR2 FYNNEI. As DNA, the CDR3 is TGTGCCAGCAGTGAAGATCTTGCCCAGGAAGCTTTCTTT. Translated, it gives CASSEDLAQEAFF.

The sample holds one count of this clone. The gene calls are TRBV3-1 (or the pseudogene TRBV3-2) and TRBJ1-6; TRBD1 matches 9 bases. Looked up from germline, CDR1 is LGHDT and CDR2 is YNNKEL (reference sequence). V lost 1 base and J lost 9; bases outside the gene matches: 4. The CDR3 runs 15 residues. CDR3 nucleotide sequence: TGTGCCAGCAGCCAAGGACAGGGGGGGAGTTCACCCCTCCACTTT. It translates to CASSQGQGGSSPLHF.

J is TRBJ2-1 and V is TRBV21-1; the listed D gene, TRBD2, was not tested against the DNA. TRBV21-1 is a recognized pseudogene. This CDR3 is built from 19 residues. The CDR3 DNA follows: TGTGCCAGCAGCGATCGAAGGAGGGGCCTGGACTATGAGAACAATGAGCAGTTCTTC. This codes for CASSDRRRGLDYENNEQFF.

On this clone itself: This CDR3 is also generated by other DNA sequences in the sample. V usage is TRBV29-1 and J usage is TRBJ1-1, with D unresolved. V was cut by 1 base and J by 5 bases, with 8 bases left in between. This CDR3 is 12 amino acids long. Germline CDR1 reads SQVTM; CDR2 reads ANQGSEA. The CDR3 DNA follows: TGCAGCGTTGAAGGAGGAGGAACTGAAGCTTTCTTT. Encoded protein: CSVEGGGTEAFF.

This chain joins TRBV6-2 or TRBV6-3 and TRBJ2-6, with 9 bases aligning to TRBD1. This CDR3 contains 19 residues. From germline, CDR1 is MNHEY and CDR2 SVGEGT. The J segment lost 0 bases and the V segment lost 3 bases, leaving 9 bases of the junction unmatched. The CDR3 region has the DNA TGTGCCAGCAGTTATTTTCTGGGACAGGGCGACTCTGGGGCCAACGTCCTGACTTTC. It yields the protein CASSYFLGQGDSGANVLTF.

This clone showed up just once. The J gene is TRBJ2-1, the V gene TRBV2; 15 bases are a match to TRBD2. This CDR3 is built from 14 residues. Losses at the gene ends were 11 bases for V and 2 bases for J; bases not matched to a gene: 1. Germline CDR1 SNHLY, CDR2 FYNNEI. For the CDR3, the DNA is TGTGCCGGACTAGCGGGGGGGCCCTACAATGAGCAGTTCTTC. This gives the protein CAGLAGGPYNEQFF.

The chain has TRBV19 and TRBJ2-7; a weak D match, TRBD2 (5 bases). V was shortened by 4 bases and J by 0 bases, with 10 bases between the two germline ends. Germline CDR1 and CDR2: LNHDA and SQIVND (reference sequence). The CDR3 runs 14 residues. CDR3 DNA sequence: TGTGCCAGTAGTAGCGGGCAGTTCTCCTACGAGCAGTACTTC. Its protein is CASSSGQFSYEQYF.

The V call is TRBV2, the J call TRBJ2-1, with 7 bases matching TRBD1. V shed 7 bases, J shed 3 bases, and the junction held 3 bases outside the gene matches. The CDR3 is made up of 13 amino acids. The germline CDR1 and CDR2 sequences are SNHLY and FYNNEI. Here the CDR3 DNA reads TGTGCCAGCATTGGGGACAGCTACAATGAGCAGTTCTTC. Translated, it gives CASIGDSYNEQFF.

The chain recombines TRBV3-1 (or the pseudogene TRBV3-2) with TRBJ2-7; 12 bases align to TRBD2. The germline V gene has CDR1 LGHDT and CDR2 YNNKEL (reference sequence). The CDR3 runs 17 residues. With 2 bases clipped from V and 0 bases from J, the junction kept 5 bases outside the gene matches. In nucleotides, the CDR3 is TGTGCCAGCAGCCAACCCGGACTAGCGGGGACCTCCTACGAGCAGTACTTC. This encodes CASSQPGLAGTSYEQYF.

As DNA, the CDR3 is TGTGCCAGCCTCAGGCAGGGGGGCTCCTACAATGAGCAGTTCTTC. This encodes CASLRQGGSYNEQFF. The genes are TRBV2 and TRBJ2-1; TRBD1 might be the D (7 bases). V dropped 8 bases and J dropped 0 bases, with 14 bases sitting between them. Germline-derived CDR1 and CDR2 are SNHLY and FYNNEI. This CDR3 has 15 residues.

The J gene is TRBJ2-7, the V gene TRBV7-2, with 8 bases aligning to TRBD2. Per the germline V gene, CDR1 is SGHTA and CDR2 is FQGNSA. The CDR3 is 15 amino acids. The junction had 7 bases not matched to a gene; V was cut back by 6 bases and J by 0 bases. The CDR3 DNA reads TGTGCCAGCAGTCGGACTAGCCTGAGCTCCTACGAGCAGTACTTC. Translating gives CASSRTSLSSYEQYF.